The entry that follows covers one TCR beta chain sequence. This record comes from a study of metastatic and nonmetastatic thyroid tumors. Thyroid surgery took place with no prior treatment in any patient. TCRdb recomputed clones from the PCR reads via MiXCR. Among around 15,000 clones listed, about 20% were seen once. Germline CDR1 reads LGHDT; CDR2 reads YNNKEL (reference sequence). V gave up 4 bases and J gave up 1 base, with 13 bases separating them. The CDR3 length is 16 residues. The chain is built from TRBV3-1 and TRBJ2-2; D call uncertain. Sample: adjacent normal tissue. This clonotype was obtained from a female donor with papillary thyroid cancer or a benign thyroid nodule (not recorded which). Some clones in this sample may be carry-over from other donors' samples. CDR3 sequence: CASSRGGRQNTGELFF. DNA of the CDR3: TGTGCCAGCAGCCGGGGTGGCAGGCAGAACACCGGGGAGCTGTTTTTT.